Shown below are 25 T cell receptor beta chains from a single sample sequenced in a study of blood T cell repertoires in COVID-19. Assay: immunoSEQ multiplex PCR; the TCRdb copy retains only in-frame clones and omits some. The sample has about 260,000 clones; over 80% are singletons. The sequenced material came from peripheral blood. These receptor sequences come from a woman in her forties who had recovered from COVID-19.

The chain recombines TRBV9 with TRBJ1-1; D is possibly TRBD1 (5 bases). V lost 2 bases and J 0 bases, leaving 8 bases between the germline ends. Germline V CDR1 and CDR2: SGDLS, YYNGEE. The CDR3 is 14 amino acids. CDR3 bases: TGTGCCAGCAGCGTGGGGACTATGAACACTGAAGCTTTCTTT. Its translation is CASSVGTMNTEAFF.

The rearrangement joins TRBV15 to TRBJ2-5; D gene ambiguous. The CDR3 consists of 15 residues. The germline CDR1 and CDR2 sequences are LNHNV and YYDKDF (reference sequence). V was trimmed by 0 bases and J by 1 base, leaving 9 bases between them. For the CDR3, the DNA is TGTGCCACCAGCAGAGATTTCGCTAGCCAAGAGACCCAGTACTTC. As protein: CATSRDFASQETQYF.

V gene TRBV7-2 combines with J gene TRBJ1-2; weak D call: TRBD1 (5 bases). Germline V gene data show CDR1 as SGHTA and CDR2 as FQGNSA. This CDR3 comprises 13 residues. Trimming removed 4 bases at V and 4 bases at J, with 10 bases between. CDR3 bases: TGTGCCAGCAGCTCCCGGGGGTCCTATGGCTACACCTTC. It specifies CASSSRGSYGYTF.

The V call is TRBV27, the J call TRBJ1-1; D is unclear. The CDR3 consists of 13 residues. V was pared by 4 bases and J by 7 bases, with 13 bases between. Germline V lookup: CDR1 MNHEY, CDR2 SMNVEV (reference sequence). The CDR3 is CASSSNTKFEAFF. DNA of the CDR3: TGTGCCAGCAGTTCTAATACGAAGTTTGAAGCTTTCTTT.

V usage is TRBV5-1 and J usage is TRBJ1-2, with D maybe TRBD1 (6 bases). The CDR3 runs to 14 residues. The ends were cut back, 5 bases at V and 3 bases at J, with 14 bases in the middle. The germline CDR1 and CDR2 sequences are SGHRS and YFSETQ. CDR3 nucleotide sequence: TGCGCCAGCAGTCGATCAGGGGCCGACTATGGCTACACCTTC. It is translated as CASSRSGADYGYTF. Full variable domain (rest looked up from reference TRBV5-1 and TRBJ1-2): KAGVTQTPRYLIKTRGQQVTLSCSPISGHRSVSWYQQTPGQGLQFLFEYFSETQRNKGNFPGRFSGRQFSNSRSEMNVSTLELGDSALYLCASSRSGADYGYTFGSGTRLTVV.

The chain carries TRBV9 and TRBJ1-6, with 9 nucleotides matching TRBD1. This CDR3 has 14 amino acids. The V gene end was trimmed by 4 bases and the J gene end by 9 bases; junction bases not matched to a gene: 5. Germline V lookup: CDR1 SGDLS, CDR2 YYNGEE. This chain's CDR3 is CASSLQDRGSPLHF. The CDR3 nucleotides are TGTGCCAGCAGCCTCCAGGACAGGGGTTCACCCCTCCACTTT.

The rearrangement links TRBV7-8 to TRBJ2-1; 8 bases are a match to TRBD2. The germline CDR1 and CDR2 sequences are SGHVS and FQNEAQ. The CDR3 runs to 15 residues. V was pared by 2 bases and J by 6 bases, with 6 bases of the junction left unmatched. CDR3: CASSLSSGAINEQFF. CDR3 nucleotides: TGTGCCAGCAGCTTAAGTAGCGGGGCGATCAATGAGCAGTTCTTC.

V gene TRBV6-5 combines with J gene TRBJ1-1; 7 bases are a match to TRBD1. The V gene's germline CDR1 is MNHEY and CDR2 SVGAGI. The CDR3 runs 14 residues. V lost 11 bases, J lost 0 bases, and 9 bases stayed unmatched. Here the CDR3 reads CASSRDSMNTEAFF. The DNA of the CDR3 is TGTGCCTCTTCCCGGGACAGCATGAACACTGAAGCTTTCTTT.

In nucleotides, the CDR3 is TGTGCCACCAGCAGGCCTCTGGGGGGGGTGAACATTCAGTACTTC. Its protein is CATSRPLGGVNIQYF. This chain connects TRBV15 to TRBJ2-4; 7 bases are a match to TRBD2. Germline V gene data show CDR1 as LNHNV and CDR2 as YYDKDF (reference sequence). The V gene end was trimmed by 3 bases and the J gene end by 7 bases; junction bases not matched to a gene: 9. The CDR3 length is 15 residues. Supplemented by reference TRBV15 and TRBJ2-4, the full variable domain reads DAMVIQNPRYQVTQFGKPVTLSCSQTLNHNVMYWYQQKSSQAPKLLFHYYDKDFNNEADTPDNFQSRRPNTSFCFLDIRSPGLGDTAMYLCATSRPLGGVNIQYFGAGTRLSVL.

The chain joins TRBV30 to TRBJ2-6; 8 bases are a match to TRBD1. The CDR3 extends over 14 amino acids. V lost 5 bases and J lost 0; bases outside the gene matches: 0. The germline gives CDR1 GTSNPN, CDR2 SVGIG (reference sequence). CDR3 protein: CAWDRGSGANVLTF. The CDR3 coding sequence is TGTGCCTGGGACAGGGGCTCTGGGGCCAACGTCCTGACTTTC.

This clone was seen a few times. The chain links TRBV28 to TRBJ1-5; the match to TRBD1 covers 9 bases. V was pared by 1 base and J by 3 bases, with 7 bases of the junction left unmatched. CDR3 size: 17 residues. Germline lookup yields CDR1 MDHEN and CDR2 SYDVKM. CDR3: CASSLSRRTGVNQPQHF. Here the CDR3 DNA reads TGTGCCAGCAGTTTATCCCGACGGACAGGGGTCAATCAGCCCCAGCATTTT.

This chain's CDR3 is CASSLGSDWSTDTQYF. For the CDR3, the DNA is TGCGCCAGCAGCTTGGGTAGCGATTGGAGCACAGATACGCAGTATTTT. The genes are TRBV5-1 and TRBJ2-3, with TRBD2 as a possible D gene (5 bases). CDR3 size: 16 residues. The ends were cut back, 0 bases at V and 0 bases at J, with 11 bases in the middle. Germline assignment: CDR1 SGHRS and CDR2 YFSETQ. The entire variable domain, with the rest obtained from reference TRBV5-1 and TRBJ2-3, is as follows: KAGVTQTPRYLIKTRGQQVTLSCSPISGHRSVSWYQQTPGQGLQFLFEYFSETQRNKGNFPGRFSGRQFSNSRSEMNVSTLELGDSALYLCASSLGSDWSTDTQYFGPGTRLTVL.

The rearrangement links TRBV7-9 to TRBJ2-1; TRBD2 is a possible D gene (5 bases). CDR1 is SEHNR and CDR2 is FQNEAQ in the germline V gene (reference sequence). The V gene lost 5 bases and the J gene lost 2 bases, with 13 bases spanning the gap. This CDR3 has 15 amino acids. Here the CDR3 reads CASSPRVRPYNEQFF. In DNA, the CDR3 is TGTGCCAGCAGCCCGAGGGTCAGGCCCTACAATGAGCAGTTCTTC.

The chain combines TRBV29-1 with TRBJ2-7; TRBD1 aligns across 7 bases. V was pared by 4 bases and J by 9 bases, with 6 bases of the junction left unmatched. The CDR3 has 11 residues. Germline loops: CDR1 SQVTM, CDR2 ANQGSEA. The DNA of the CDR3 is TGCAGCGTTGTAGAGGGGGCAGGGCAGTACTTC. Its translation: CSVVEGAGQYF.

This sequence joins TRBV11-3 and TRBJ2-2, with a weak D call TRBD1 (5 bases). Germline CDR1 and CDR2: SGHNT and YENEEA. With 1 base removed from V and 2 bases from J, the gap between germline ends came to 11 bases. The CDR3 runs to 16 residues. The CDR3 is CASSLGQGYNTGELFF. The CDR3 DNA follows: TGTGCCAGCAGCTTAGGGCAGGGCTATAACACCGGGGAGCTGTTTTTT. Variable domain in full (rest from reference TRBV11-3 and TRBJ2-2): EAGVVQSPRYKIIEKKQPVAFWCNPISGHNTLYWYLQNLGQGPELLIRYENEEAVDDSQLPKDRFSAERLKGVDSTLKIQPAELGDSAVYLCASSLGQGYNTGELFFGEGSRLTVL.

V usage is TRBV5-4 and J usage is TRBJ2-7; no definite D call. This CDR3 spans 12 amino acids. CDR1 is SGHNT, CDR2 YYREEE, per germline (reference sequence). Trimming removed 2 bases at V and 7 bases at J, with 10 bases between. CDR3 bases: TGTGCCAGCAGCTTTACAGATGGGGAGCAGTACTTC. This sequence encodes CASSFTDGEQYF.

The CDR3 sequence: CASSPGGGTLKNIQYF. The CDR3 DNA follows: TGTGCCAGCAGCCCGGGAGGGGGGACTCTCAAAAACATTCAGTACTTC. The genes are TRBV9 and TRBJ2-4, with 8 bases fitting TRBD2. J gave up 3 bases and V 4 bases, and 9 bases lay outside the gene matches. The germline gives CDR1 SGDLS, CDR2 YYNGEE. CDR3 length: 16 amino acids.

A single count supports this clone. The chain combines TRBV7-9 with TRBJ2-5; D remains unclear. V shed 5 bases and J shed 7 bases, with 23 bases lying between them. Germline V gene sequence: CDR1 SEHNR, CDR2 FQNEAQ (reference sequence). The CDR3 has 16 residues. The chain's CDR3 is CASSASRRLDVGTQYF. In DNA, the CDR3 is TGTGCCAGCAGCGCTTCTCGGAGACTCGATGTGGGGACCCAGTACTTC.

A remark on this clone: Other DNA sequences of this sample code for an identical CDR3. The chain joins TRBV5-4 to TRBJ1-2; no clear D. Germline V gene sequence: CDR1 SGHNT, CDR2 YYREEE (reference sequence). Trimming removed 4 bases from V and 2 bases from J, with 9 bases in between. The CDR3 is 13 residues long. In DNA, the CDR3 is TGTGCCAGCAGCCCAGACAAGAACTATGGCTACACCTTC. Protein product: CASSPDKNYGYTF.

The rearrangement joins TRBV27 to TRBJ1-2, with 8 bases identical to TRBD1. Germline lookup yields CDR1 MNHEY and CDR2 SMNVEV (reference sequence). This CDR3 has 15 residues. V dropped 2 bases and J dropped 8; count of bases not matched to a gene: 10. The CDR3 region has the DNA TGTGCCAGCAGTTTAACGGGACAGGCATCCCGGGGCTACACCTTC. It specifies CASSLTGQASRGYTF.

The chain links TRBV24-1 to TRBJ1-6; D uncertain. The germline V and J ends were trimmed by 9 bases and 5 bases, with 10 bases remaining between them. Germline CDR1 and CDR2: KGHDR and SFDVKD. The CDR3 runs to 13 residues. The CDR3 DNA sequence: TGTGCCACCCAAAAATTCCATAATTCACCCCTCCACTTT. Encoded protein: CATQKFHNSPLHF.

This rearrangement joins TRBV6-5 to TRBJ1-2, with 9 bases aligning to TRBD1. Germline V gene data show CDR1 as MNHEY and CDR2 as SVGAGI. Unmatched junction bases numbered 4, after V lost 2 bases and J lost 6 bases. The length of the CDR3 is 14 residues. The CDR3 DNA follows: TGTGCCAGCAGTTACGGACAGGGGATCAATGGCTACACCTTC. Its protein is CASSYGQGINGYTF.

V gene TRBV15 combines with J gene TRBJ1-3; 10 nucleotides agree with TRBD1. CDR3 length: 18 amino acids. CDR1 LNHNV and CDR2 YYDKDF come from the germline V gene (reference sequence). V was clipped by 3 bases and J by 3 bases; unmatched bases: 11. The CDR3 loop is CATSSPTTGGSYGNTIYF. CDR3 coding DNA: TGTGCCACCAGCAGCCCGACGACAGGGGGCAGTTATGGAAACACCATATATTTT.

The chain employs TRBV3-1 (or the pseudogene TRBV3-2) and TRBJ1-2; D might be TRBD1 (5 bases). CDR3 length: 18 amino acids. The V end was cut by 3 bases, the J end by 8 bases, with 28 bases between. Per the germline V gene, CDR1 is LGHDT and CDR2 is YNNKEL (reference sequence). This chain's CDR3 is CASSQRLPWQGKSVGYTF. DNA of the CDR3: TGTGCCAGCAGCCAGAGACTCCCCTGGCAGGGAAAATCGGTAGGCTACACCTTC.

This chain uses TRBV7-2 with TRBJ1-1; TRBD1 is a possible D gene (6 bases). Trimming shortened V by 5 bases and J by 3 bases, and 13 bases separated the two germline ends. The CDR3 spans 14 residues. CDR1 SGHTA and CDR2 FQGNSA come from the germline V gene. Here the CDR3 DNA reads TGTGCCAGCAGCCTTCAGGGGTTCTACACTGAAGCTTTCTTT. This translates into CASSLQGFYTEAFF.